This T cell receptor beta chain is from a study of radiotherapy plus CTLA-4 blockade in lung cancer. The overall study: Disease control reached over 30%, with objective responses in about 19%. The study, taken as a whole, reports: Expansion in blood of tumor-derived TCR clones was seen after radiotherapy plus ipilimumab. Together with interferon-beta, which increased in serum after radiation, early dynamic changes in blood T cell clones were reportedly the best predictors of response.

Per the germline V gene, CDR1 is SGHKS and CDR2 is YYEKEE (reference sequence). Trimming left V 4 bases short and J 4 bases short, with 18 bases between. CDR3 length: 15 residues. This clone was picked up a small number of times. What it binds is unknown. Chemo-refractory metastatic non-small-cell lung cancer patients underwent focal radiation alongside CTLA-4 blockade with ipilimumab. The table came from immunoSEQ multiplex PCR; TCRdb's copy has only in-frame clones and leaves some out. The data contain 60,000 to 70,000 clones, 79% of them seen just once; the ten biggest clones take up roughly 9.7%. The V and J genes are TRBV5-5 and TRBJ2-7; D possibly matches TRBD1 or TRBD2 (7 bases each). The sequence was obtained from a human donor with non-small cell lung cancer who had a complete response to radiotherapy plus ipilimumab. The sample in question was peripheral blood, obtained from a patient treated with radiotherapy plus ipilimumab. The CDR3 is CASSTGEGAWYEQYF. Written as DNA, the CDR3 is TGTGCCAGCAGCACTGGGGAGGGGGCCTGGTACGAGCAGTACTTC.